The 21 T cell receptor beta chains presented below share a single source sample, sequenced in a study of blood T cell repertoires in COVID-19. This table comes from immunoSEQ multiplex PCR, and its TCRdb copy is limited to in-frame clones, with some not included. The repertoire holds 50,000 to 65,000 clones, with around 93% as singletons. Sequencing was done on a sample of peripheral blood. These receptors all stem from a man in his forties or fifties with acute or convalescent COVID-19.

The rearrangement uses TRBV5-6 and TRBJ1-2; TRBD1 might be the D (6 bases). Trimming left V 2 bases short and J 6 bases short, with 14 bases between. Germline V lookup: CDR1 SGHDT, CDR2 YYEEEE. This CDR3 region has 14 residues. The CDR3 bases are TGTGCCAGCAGCTTCCTGGACAGATCCCATGGCTACACCTTC. It yields the protein CASSFLDRSHGYTF.

This chain links TRBV4-1 with TRBJ1-1; TRBD1 aligns across 10 bases. The ends lost 5 bases at V and 11 bases at J; junction bases unmatched: 8. The CDR3 is 13 amino acids. Germline lookup yields CDR1 MGHRA and CDR2 YSYEKL. CDR3 protein: CASSNWDRGVAFF. The DNA for the CDR3 is TGCGCCAGCAGCAACTGGGACAGGGGAGTTGCTTTCTTT.

This clone was detected only a few times. The chain employs TRBV12-5 and TRBJ1-3, with a weak D call TRBD1 (6 bases). This CDR3 has 13 amino acids. CDR1 and CDR2 from the germline V gene are LGHNT and FRNRAP. V lost 2 bases and J 9 bases, leaving 11 bases between the germline ends. CDR3 sequence (DNA): TGTGCTAGTGGTTTGCCGAGGACAGCCACCATATATTTT. This gives the protein CASGLPRTATIYF.

The rearrangement links TRBV3-1 (or the pseudogene TRBV3-2) to TRBJ1-1; 7 nucleotides agree with TRBD1. Germline values: CDR1 LGHDT, CDR2 YNNKEL (reference sequence). V was pared by 2 bases and J by 4 bases, with 4 bases of the junction left unmatched. This CDR3 has 14 residues. Here the CDR3 reads CASSQRAGGTEAFF. CDR3 nucleotide sequence: TGTGCCAGCAGCCAACGGGCAGGGGGCACTGAAGCTTTCTTT.

V and J are TRBV18 and TRBJ1-1; D is perhaps TRBD1 (6 bases). Trimming removed 3 bases at V and 2 bases at J, with 10 bases between. Germline CDR1 is KGHSH and CDR2 is LQKENI. CDR3 length equals 14 residues. For the CDR3, the DNA is TGTGCCAGCTCACCCCAGGACAGTAACACTGAAGCTTTCTTT. This codes for CASSPQDSNTEAFF.

The chain is built from TRBV18 and TRBJ1-2; D unclear. Germline V gives CDR1 KGHSH, CDR2 LQKENI. Trimming took 2 bases from V and 0 from J, leaving 4 bases between them. This CDR3 has 13 amino acids. CDR3 region: CASSPTSNYGYTF. In DNA form, the CDR3 reads TGTGCCAGCTCACCAACATCTAACTATGGCTACACCTTC.

The V and J genes are TRBV7-9 and TRBJ1-1; the D gene is possibly TRBD1 (5 bases). The germline gives CDR1 SEHNR, CDR2 FQNEAQ (reference sequence). The CDR3 covers 13 residues. Trimming removed 1 base from V and 14 bases from J, with 17 bases in between. This CDR3 reads CASSLGTGPSRFF. The CDR3 region has the DNA TGTGCCAGCAGCTTAGGAACAGGTCCCTCGCGCTTCTTT.

The chain employs TRBV3-1 (or the pseudogene TRBV3-2) and TRBJ1-2; TRBD1 matches 9 bases. The ends lost 2 bases at V and 8 bases at J; junction bases unmatched: 12. CDR3 size: 16 residues. CDR1 and CDR2 from the germline V gene are LGHDT and YNNKEL (reference sequence). The CDR3 nucleotides are TGTGCCAGCAGCCAATCGGGACAGGGAAGGCCTAAGGGCTACACCTTC. Translating gives CASSQSGQGRPKGYTF.

This chain joins TRBV4-2 and TRBJ1-2; D is perhaps TRBD1 (6 bases). Germline V lookup: CDR1 LGHNA, CDR2 YNFKEQ. The V end lost 0 bases, the J end lost 8 bases, and 10 bases lay between the germline ends. This CDR3 has 13 residues. CDR3: CASSQDLRGGYTF. CDR3 bases: TGTGCCAGCAGCCAAGATCTCAGGGGCGGCTACACCTTC.

The chain has TRBV5-1 and TRBJ2-7; TRBD1 might be the D (5 bases). The CDR3 has 14 amino acids. Germline assignment: CDR1 SGHRS and CDR2 YFSETQ. V was trimmed by 0 bases and J by 5 bases, leaving 12 bases between them. The CDR3 DNA is TGCGCCAGCAGCTTGGACGTCCAACAGGACGAGCAGTACTTC. It encodes CASSLDVQQDEQYF.

This clone was counted a single time. The chain employs TRBV2 and TRBJ1-2, with D possibly TRBD1 on 6 matching bases. The germline V and J ends were trimmed by 0 bases and 8 bases, with 13 bases remaining between them. CDR3 length equals 14 residues. Germline assignment: CDR1 SNHLY and CDR2 FYNNEI. DNA of the CDR3: TGTGCCAGCAGTGAAGCCTCCCGGGACATAGGCTACACCTTC. It specifies CASSEASRDIGYTF.

This chain joins TRBV3-1 (or the pseudogene TRBV3-2) and TRBJ2-2; D possibly corresponds to TRBD1 (6 bases). The V gene lost 1 base and the J gene lost 2 bases, with 14 bases spanning the gap. This CDR3 comprises 17 residues. CDR1 and CDR2 from the germline V gene are LGHDT and YNNKEL (reference sequence). The CDR3 is CASSQGGTLINTGELFF. CDR3 bases: TGTGCCAGCAGCCAAGGGGGGACATTAATTAACACCGGGGAGCTGTTTTTT.

The rearrangement links TRBV6-2 or TRBV6-3 to TRBJ2-7; tentatively, D is TRBD1 (6 bases). Per germline, CDR1 MNHEY and CDR2 SVGEGT. Deletions cut 0 bases from V and 0 bases from J, with 18 bases between. The CDR3 sequence is 18 residues long. The CDR3 region is CASSYSRSPRGYSYEQYF. The CDR3 DNA follows: TGTGCCAGCAGTTACTCGAGATCCCCCAGGGGCTACTCCTACGAGCAGTACTTC.

The chain uses TRBV19 and TRBJ2-2; D possibly corresponds to TRBD2 (5 bases). Between the trimmed V and J ends, which lost 2 bases and 4 bases, there was a span of 11 bases. The CDR3 runs to 15 residues. CDR1 and CDR2 from the germline V gene are LNHDA and SQIVND (reference sequence). CDR3 DNA sequence: TGTGCCAGTAGTATAAGTGGGAGAATCACCGGGGAGCTGTTTTTT. Amino acids: CASSISGRITGELFF.

The chain uses TRBV30 and TRBJ1-4; D perhaps matches TRBD1 (5 bases). Germline V gene data show CDR1 as GTSNPN and CDR2 as SVGIG (reference sequence). The CDR3 spans 14 residues. V lost 4 bases, J lost 0 bases, and 9 bases lay in between. CDR3 in DNA: TGTGCCTGGACACAGACAGCAACTAATGAAAAACTGTTTTTT. Translating gives CAWTQTATNEKLFF.

This sequence joins TRBV5-5 and TRBJ1-6; no firm D call. Germline V gene sequence: CDR1 SGHKS, CDR2 YYEKEE (reference sequence). CDR3 size: 19 residues. Trimming stripped 1 base from V and 0 bases from J, with 17 bases between. The CDR3: CASSLQAGGTSSYNSPLHF. The CDR3 coding sequence is TGTGCCAGCAGCTTGCAGGCGGGAGGCACTAGCTCCTATAATTCACCCCTCCACTTT.

The chain combines TRBV3-1 (or the pseudogene TRBV3-2) with TRBJ2-3; 7 nucleotides line up with TRBD2. CDR1 and CDR2 (germline): LGHDT, YNNKEL (reference sequence). V was clipped by 0 bases and J by 7 bases; unmatched bases: 10. CDR3 length equals 16 residues. The CDR3 bases are TGTGCCAGCAGCCAAGAAGACGGGGGACTAACCAATACGCAGTATTTT. This translates into CASSQEDGGLTNTQYF.

This chain connects TRBV4-1 to TRBJ2-7; a weak D match, TRBD2 (6 bases). The CDR3 length is 13 residues. V shed 5 bases and J shed 6 bases, with 14 bases lying between them. Germline CDR1 and CDR2: MGHRA and YSYEKL. The CDR3 DNA reads TGCGCCAGCAGCGGGGACTCCTCCCCCGAGCAGTACTTC. As protein: CASSGDSSPEQYF.

V and J are TRBV5-1 and TRBJ1-2; 8 bases line up with TRBD1. Germline V gene lookup returns CDR1 SGHRS and CDR2 YFSETQ. The V gene end was trimmed by 4 bases and the J gene end by 3 bases; junction bases not matched to a gene: 8. The CDR3 loop spans 15 amino acids. The DNA for the CDR3 is TGCGCCAGCAGCCCCGGACAGGGAAGCGACTATGGCTACACCTTC. Translation gives CASSPGQGSDYGYTF.

CDR3 region: CASSLERGEDYGYTF. The CDR3, as DNA: TGTGCCAGCAGCTTGGAACGGGGGGAGGACTATGGCTACACCTTC. This chain links TRBV5-4 with TRBJ1-2, with a tentative D call TRBD1 (5 bases). The CDR3 is 15 residues long. The germline V gene encodes CDR1 SGHNT and CDR2 YYREEE (reference sequence). V was shortened by 0 bases and J by 3 bases, with 12 bases between the two germline ends.

The chain combines TRBV2 with TRBJ2-5, with D possibly TRBD2 on 5 matching bases. The V end lost 6 bases, the J end lost 0 bases, and 14 bases lay between the germline ends. CDR1 and CDR2 from the germline V gene are SNHLY and FYNNEI. The CDR3 extends over 15 amino acids. The CDR3 DNA reads as TGTGCCAGCAGCGAGAGGGCCCAACACCAAGAGACCCAGTACTTC. Translation gives CASSERAQHQETQYF.